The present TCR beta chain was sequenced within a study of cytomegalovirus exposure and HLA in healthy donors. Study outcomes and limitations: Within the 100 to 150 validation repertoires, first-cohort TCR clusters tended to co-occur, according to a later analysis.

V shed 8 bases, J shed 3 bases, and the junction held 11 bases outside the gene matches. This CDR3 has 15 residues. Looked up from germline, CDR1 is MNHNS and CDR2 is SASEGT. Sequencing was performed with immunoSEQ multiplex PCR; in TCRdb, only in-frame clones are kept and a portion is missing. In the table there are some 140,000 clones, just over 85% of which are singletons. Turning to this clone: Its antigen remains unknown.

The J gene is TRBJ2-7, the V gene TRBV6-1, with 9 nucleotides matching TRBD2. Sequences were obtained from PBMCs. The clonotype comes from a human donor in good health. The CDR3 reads CASAVAGGLSYEQYF. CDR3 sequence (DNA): TGTGCCAGCGCGGTTGCGGGAGGGTTAAGCTACGAGCAGTACTTC.